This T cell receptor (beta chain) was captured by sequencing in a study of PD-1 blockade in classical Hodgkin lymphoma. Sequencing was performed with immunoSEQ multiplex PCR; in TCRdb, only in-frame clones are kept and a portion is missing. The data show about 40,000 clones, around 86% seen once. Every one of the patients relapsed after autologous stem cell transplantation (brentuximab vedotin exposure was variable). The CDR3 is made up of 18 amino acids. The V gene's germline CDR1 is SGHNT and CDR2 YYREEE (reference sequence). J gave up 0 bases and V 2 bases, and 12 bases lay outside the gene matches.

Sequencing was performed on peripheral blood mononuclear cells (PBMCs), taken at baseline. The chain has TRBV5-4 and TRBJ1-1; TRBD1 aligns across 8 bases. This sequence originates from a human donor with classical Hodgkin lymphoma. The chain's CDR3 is CASSFSPPQGAVNTEAFF. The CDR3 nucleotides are TGTGCCAGCAGCTTCTCCCCCCCTCAGGGGGCGGTGAACACTGAAGCTTTCTTT. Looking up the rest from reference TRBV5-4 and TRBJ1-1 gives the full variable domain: ETGVTQSPTHLIKTRGQQVTLRCSSQSGHNTVSWYQQALGQGPQFIFQYYREEENGRGNFPPRFSGLQFPNYSSELNVNALELDDSALYLCASSFSPPQGAVNTEAFFGQGTRLTVV.